This TCR beta chain is from a study of T-cell reconstitution after alpha-beta-depleted transplantation in children. As it was prepared, the TCRbeta library received unique molecular identifiers. Using its own MiXCR run on the PCR reads, TCRdb lists one record per CDR3 protein. This table holds about 410,000 distinct CDR3 sequences, roughly 22% found once. This clonotype was seen at least ten times. The ends were cut back, 6 bases at V and 5 bases at J, with 7 bases in the middle. The CDR3 covers 11 residues. This TCR came from a human donor who donated a stem cell graft to a child with acute myeloid leukemia. This material consisted of PBMCs from the stem cell graft donor, taken from the stem cell graft. This chain joins TRBV12-3 or TRBV12-4 and TRBJ1-1; D is possibly TRBD1 (5 bases). In DNA, the CDR3 is TGTGCCAGCAGCCGGGGGACTGAAGCTTTCTTT. Its translation: CASSRGTEAFF.